This T cell receptor (beta chain) was documented in a study of monozygotic twins with cystic fibrosis. General observations from the study: Unrelated CF individuals shared fewer identical clonotypes than monozygotic CF twins. V usage most resembled the co-twin in 13 of 16 pairs. No link emerged between shared CDR3 counts and age, concordance or severity.

A note on this clone: Its antigen is unidentified.

Measured with immunoSEQ multiplex PCR; TCRdb has only the in-frame clones, and not every one. The table has about 14,000 clones, about 85% seen once; the top ten hold 0.8% to 1.2%. The CDR3 runs 17 residues. Trimming removed 5 bases from V and 0 bases from J; junction bases left unmatched: 10. Germline V lookup: CDR1 LGHNA, CDR2 YNFKEQ. The genes are TRBV4-2 and TRBJ2-3, with 8 bases identical to TRBD2. The sequence was collected from a boy aged 5-17 years with cystic fibrosis. Sample: blood. CDR3 protein: CASSLQLAGTSTDTQYF. The CDR3 coding sequence is TGTGCCAGCAGCTTGCAATTAGCGGGGACTAGCACAGATACGCAGTATTTT.